This is a list of T cell receptor beta chains from one sample in a study of T-cell reconstitution after alpha-beta-depleted transplantation in children. TCRdb recomputed calls from the PCR reads with MiXCR, one row per CDR3 protein. The table lists about 980,000 distinct CDR3 sequences, roughly 29% of them singletons. Sequenced material: PBMCs, mostly from graft donor cells, taken 360 days after TCRalphabeta/CD19-depleted stem cell transplant. The receptors stem from a boy under two years old who had a stem cell transplant for SCID, so the T cells may come from the graft donor. Both conserved end residues are part of each CDR3. Each record gives: clone size, D gene, J gene, V gene, CDR3 DNA, CDR3 protein. The D gene is left open where the match is weak. Size is stated for part of the rows, as once, few or many counts, or as a class when the clone is expanded.

-,-,TRBJ2-1,TRBV24-1,TGTGCCACCAGTGGTGGGGCCAATGAGCAGTTCTTC,CATSGGANEQFF
-,-,TRBJ2-5,TRBV5-1,TGCGCCAGCAGCTTCAGTAGTAGCTCAGAGACCCAGTACTTC,CASSFSSSSETQYF
once,-,TRBJ2-7,TRBV28,TGTGCCAGCAAAACCTACAGGGAAAGAATCTACGAGCAGTACTTC,CASKTYRERIYEQYF
-,-,TRBJ2-4,TRBV20-1,TGCAGTGCTCCCGCACAGGGTCTCAGAAACATTCAGTACTTC,CSAPAQGLRNIQYF
-,TRBD1,TRBJ2-3,TRBV6-1,TGTGCCAGCAGCCCAGGACAGGGGGCAGGGGTAATGGATTTT,CASSPGQGAGVMDF
-,TRBD2,TRBJ2-3,TRBV7-2,TGTGCCAGCAGCTTTGGACTAGCGCTCGTTACAGATACGCAGTATTTT,CASSFGLALVTDTQYF
many,-,TRBJ2-1,TRBV12-3/TRBV12-4,TGTGCCAGCAGTTTGGGGTGGACCCTTTACAATGAGCAGTTCTTC,CASSLGWTLYNEQFF
-,-,TRBJ2-3,TRBV12-3/TRBV12-4,TGTGCCAGCAGTTTCCGAGGGGTTCGCACAGATACGCAGTATTTT,CASSFRGVRTDTQYF
many,-,TRBJ1-1,TRBV5-1,TGCGCCAGCAGCTTGGGGACAGAGAACACTGAAGCTTTCTTT,CASSLGTENTEAFF
-,TRBD2,TRBJ2-2,TRBV12-3/TRBV12-4,TGTGCCAGCAGTGCCCTCGGGGGGGCTGGCACCGGGGAGCTGTTTTTT,CASSALGGAGTGELFF
few,TRBD2,TRBJ2-5,TRBV9,TGTGCCAGCAGCCCCCTATCGACTAGCCCACAAGAGACCCAGTACTTC,CASSPLSTSPQETQYF
few,TRBD2,TRBJ2-5,TRBV12-3/TRBV12-4,TGTGCCAGCAGTTTAGCGAATCGAGCGGGGGGTATGCGGGAGACCCAGTACTTC,CASSLANRAGGMRETQYF
few,-,TRBJ2-3,TRBV2,TGTGCCAGCAGTCACTCAGACAGGGAGGGGGGTACAGATACGCAGTATTTT,CASSHSDREGGTDTQYF
few,-,TRBJ2-3,TRBV12-3/TRBV12-4,TGTGCCAGCAGTTTTTTTTTACCAGATACGCAGTATTTT,CASSFFLPDTQYF
-,-,TRBJ1-1,TRBV6-5,TGTGCCAGCAGTTACTTAAGGGGCATGGGCACTGAAGCTTTCTTT,CASSYLRGMGTEAFF
-,-,TRBJ1-5,TRBV24-1,TGTGCCACCAGTGATTTGTGGGGAGGGGGGCACGTCGGTCAGCCCCAGCATTTT,CATSDLWGGGHVGQPQHF
once,TRBD1,TRBJ2-2,TRBV9,TGTGCCAGCAGCACCCAGACAGGGCGCGCCGGGGAGCTGTTTTTT,CASSTQTGRAGELFF
-,-,TRBJ1-4,TRBV12-5,TGTGCTAGTGGCACGGACGGCCCACCTGAAAAACTGTTTTTT,CASGTDGPPEKLFF